This T cell receptor beta chain was captured by sequencing in a study of radiation and T cells in renal cell carcinoma (dated by TCRdb to 2019 to 2021). For the wider study: Samples were obtained from a clinical trial, in which 15 Gy stereotactic body radiation therapy was delivered to primary renal cell carcinomas and nephrectomy was performed 4 weeks later. In total, 50 or so samples underwent TCR beta sequencing: around 26 tumors plus 27 peripheral blood samples. Across all 50 or so samples, 4,000,000 or so unique CDR3 nucleotide sequences, encoding 2,658,974 unique CDR3 amino acid sequences, were identified. On the study overall, not on this receptor specifically: Effects of radiation dose or scheduling on the TCR repertoire could not be addressed with the single-armed trial design. No pretreatment tumor biopsies were available, so the baseline intratumoral presence of clonotypes could not be determined. An increase in top tumor clonotypes in blood was observed from baseline to 2 weeks post-radiation, followed by contraction by 4 weeks, which was taken to suggest transient expansion of tumor-resident clones. Blood repertoire dynamics were not followed beyond 4 weeks after treatment.

The CDR3 goes from the cysteine to the phenylalanine over 13 residues. CDR3 DNA is the only sequence kept; it has 39 bases, read in frame from the first base. CDR1 MNHEY and CDR2 SMNVEV were looked up in the germline V gene (reference sequence). Trimming removed 2 bases from V and 4 bases from J, leaving 9 bases between the germline ends. Remarks on this clone: No antigen is known for it. Nothing much larger sits one base from this clone, and base qualities are not available.

The time point label here, explained by the study, means: blood 2 weeks post-SBRT. The treatment or condition label, as the study defines it: 15 Gy SBRT to primary tumor, nephrectomy 4 weeks later. To follow tumor-enriched clonotypes, serial peripheral blood was collected from radiation-treated patients at baseline and at 2 weeks and 4 weeks after SBRT. All patients had renal cell carcinoma with clear cell pathology. The QIAamp DNA Blood Mini Kit (Qiagen) was used to prepare genomic DNA for TCR sequencing. Samples were included in the analyses only if all quality control checks were passed. TCR beta libraries were generated from genomic DNA with the immunoSEQ kit, following the manufacturer's recommendations. To prepare the libraries, a first multiplex PCR with proprietary primers was run, followed by a second PCR that added unique barcodes, and a bead cleanup was done after each round. A kit-provided positive control reaction and a negative control reaction were included in every sample batch. The final libraries were assessed on an Agilent 4200 TapeStation D1000 ScreenTape, pooled by volume, and quantified by qPCR. Sequencing was performed on an Illumina NextSeq500 using a MidOutput 150-cycle cartridge, with 156 Read1 cycles, 15 Index1 cycles, and the kit custom primers. The pooled library was loaded at 0.95 to 1 pM, with a roughly 21% PhiX control spiked in. As for the authors' bioinformatics: Vendor-processed data were analyzed in R, with a clonotype defined as all T cells sharing the same CDR3 nucleotide sequence. For clone abundance analyses, frequencies were normalized to the 10,000 most abundant clones per sample. Public T cell clones, which averaged fewer than five per sample, were excluded before analysis. A difference in abundance of at least 32-fold between compartments was used to define tumor-enriched and baseline blood-enriched clonotypes. A beta-binomial differential abundance model was used to identify clonotypes that expanded or contracted between blood time points. The Baroni-Urbani and Buser coefficient was used to measure tumor-blood repertoire similarity, and groups were compared with two-tailed Wilcoxon tests in R. TCRdb took over this immuneACCESS table, retaining in-frame rearrangements with V and J assigned. Such tables are incomplete; in checked studies, under half of the missing clones stem from an unresolved V gene, and the remainder is unexplained. The V and J calls and the clone size are those of that table, but D and trimming were determined from the DNA. A total of about 130,000 clones appear in this sample, more than 75% of them only once. In total, the top ten clones hold over 4.5% of the sample.

The starting material was blood, obtained from a patient whose treatment included radiotherapy and nephrectomy. The sequence was collected from a woman in her 70s with renal cell carcinoma. The receptor chain draws on TRBV27 and TRBJ2-7; the D gene is perhaps TRBD1 or TRBD2, as each covers 7 bases. The DNA is as follows: TGTGCCAGCAGTTTACAGGGGGGGTACGAGCAGTACTTC. It translates to CASSLQGGYEQYF.